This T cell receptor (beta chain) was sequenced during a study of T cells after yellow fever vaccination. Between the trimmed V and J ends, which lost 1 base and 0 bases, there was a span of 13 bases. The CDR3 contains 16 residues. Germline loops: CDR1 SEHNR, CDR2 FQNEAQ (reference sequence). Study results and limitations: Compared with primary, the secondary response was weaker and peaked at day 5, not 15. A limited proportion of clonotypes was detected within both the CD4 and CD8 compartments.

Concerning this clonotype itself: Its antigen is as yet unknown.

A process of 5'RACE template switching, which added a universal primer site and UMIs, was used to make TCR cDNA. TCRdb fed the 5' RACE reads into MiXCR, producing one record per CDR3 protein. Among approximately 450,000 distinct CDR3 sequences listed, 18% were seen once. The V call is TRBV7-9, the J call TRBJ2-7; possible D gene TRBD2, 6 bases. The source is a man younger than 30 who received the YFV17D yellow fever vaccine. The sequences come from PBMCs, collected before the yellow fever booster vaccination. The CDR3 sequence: CASSLVGGASSYEQYF. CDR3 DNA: TGTGCCAGCAGCTTAGTTGGAGGGGCCTCCTCCTACGAGCAGTACTTC.